What follows are 27 T cell receptor beta chains derived from one specimen sequenced in a study of shared clonotypes between healthy human individuals. The repertoire was sequenced with immunoSEQ multiplex PCR; TCRdb's copy has only in-frame clones and lacks some. The table records roughly 2.2 million clones, under 95% of them present only once. The sample comprised naive CD4+ T cells from PBMCs. Subset specified: CD45RA+ positively selected. The receptor source for this set is a man aged 18 to 29 in good health. Some clones in this sample may be carry-over from other donors' samples.

The chain carries TRBV19 and TRBJ1-3, with 7 bases matching TRBD1. This CDR3 has 16 amino acids. Germline V lookup: CDR1 LNHDA, CDR2 SQIVND (reference sequence). V shed 5 bases, J shed 0 bases, and the junction held 7 bases outside the gene matches. The CDR3 sequence: CASSSMTGLSGNTIYF. CDR3 in DNA: TGTGCCAGTAGTTCCATGACAGGGCTCTCTGGAAACACCATATATTTT.

This sequence joins TRBV28 and TRBJ1-2, with 10 bases identical to TRBD1. Germline V gives CDR1 MDHEN, CDR2 SYDVKM. The ends lost 8 bases at V and 3 bases at J; junction bases unmatched: 6. The CDR3 has 14 residues. CDR3 DNA sequence: TGTGCCAGCTGGGGACAGGGGAAGGACTATGGCTACACCTTC. Amino acid sequence: CASWGQGKDYGYTF.

The rearrangement uses TRBV5-5 and TRBJ2-3; perhaps D is TRBD1 or TRBD2 (5 bases each). The CDR3 contains 15 residues. Germline CDR1 reads SGHKS; CDR2 reads YYEKEE (reference sequence). Trimming left V 4 bases short and J 0 bases short, with 12 bases between. CDR3 coding DNA: TGTGCCAGCAGCCGGGGACGCACTAGCACAGATACGCAGTATTTT. This encodes CASSRGRTSTDTQYF.

The rearrangement joins TRBV27 to TRBJ2-5; 9 bases are a match to TRBD1. CDR1 is MNHEY, CDR2 SMNVEV, per germline (reference sequence). The trim removed 2 bases at V and 5 bases at J, leaving 9 bases unmatched. This CDR3 contains 16 residues. The CDR3 is CASSLLQGQGPETQYF. The CDR3 bases are TGTGCCAGCAGTTTACTTCAAGGACAGGGGCCGGAGACCCAGTACTTC.

The chain joins TRBV5-1 to TRBJ1-4; D unresolved. CDR3 length: 15 amino acids. Trimming removed 0 bases at V and 7 bases at J, with 13 bases between. Per the germline V gene, CDR1 is SGHRS and CDR2 is YFSETQ. The CDR3 is CASSLAGVGVEKLFF. The CDR3 DNA sequence: TGCGCCAGCAGCTTGGCCGGGGTCGGGGTTGAAAAACTGTTTTTT.

The rearrangement uses TRBV5-4 and TRBJ2-7, with 9 bases lining up with TRBD1. This CDR3 contains 15 residues. CDR1 and CDR2 (germline): SGHNT, YYREEE (reference sequence). V lost 3 bases, J lost 3 bases, and 7 bases stayed unmatched. CDR3 nucleotides: TGTGCCAGCAGCTGGGGGGGACAGGGCGGCTACGAGCAGTACTTC. Amino acid sequence: CASSWGGQGGYEQYF. Full variable domain (remainder filled in from reference TRBV5-4 and TRBJ2-7): ETGVTQSPTHLIKTRGQQVTLRCSSQSGHNTVSWYQQALGQGPQFIFQYYREEENGRGNFPPRFSGLQFPNYSSELNVNALELDDSALYLCASSWGGQGGYEQYFGPGTRLTVT.

V usage is TRBV7-2 and J usage is TRBJ2-7, with D tentatively TRBD2 (6 bases). CDR3 size: 13 residues. Germline CDR1 reads SGHTA; CDR2 reads FQGNSA. Trimming removed 4 bases from V and 7 bases from J, with 14 bases in between. CDR3 in amino acids: CASSSGLLGEQYF. Written as DNA, the CDR3 is TGTGCCAGCAGCTCGGGACTGCTTGGAGAGCAGTACTTC.

The V and J genes are TRBV4-3 and TRBJ2-3, with unresolved D. The germline CDR1 and CDR2 sequences are LGHNA and YSLEER. The V and J ends lost 4 bases and 3 bases respectively, with 8 bases between them. The CDR3 consists of 13 residues. The CDR3 protein is CASSRRGTDTQYF. CDR3 DNA: TGCGCCAGCAGCCGTAGAGGTACAGATACGCAGTATTTT.

V is TRBV18 and J is TRBJ2-3, with 8 positions matching TRBD1. Germline CDR1 is KGHSH and CDR2 is LQKENI. The CDR3 extends over 15 amino acids. Trimming removed 5 bases from V and 0 bases from J; junction bases left unmatched: 4. CDR3 nucleotides: TGTGCCAGCTCATCCAGGGGGCCGAGCACAGATACGCAGTATTTT. This codes for CASSSRGPSTDTQYF.

The V call is TRBV5-1, the J call TRBJ2-7; 10 positions agree with TRBD2. V shed 3 bases and J 5 bases; nucleotides not matched to a gene: 17. This CDR3 region has 18 residues. Germline values: CDR1 SGHRS, CDR2 YFSETQ. The CDR3 bases are TGCGCCAGCAGCTGGGGCTCCCGGTCTAGCGGGAGTCCCCACGAGCAGTACTTC. As protein: CASSWGSRSSGSPHEQYF.

This clone was observed a single time. The same CDR3 arises from other DNA sequences in this sample as well. V and J are TRBV7-2 and TRBJ2-2; D is unclear. The CDR3 is 14 amino acids. The germline V and J ends were trimmed by 5 bases and 3 bases, with 10 bases remaining between them. From germline, CDR1 is SGHTA and CDR2 FQGNSA. The CDR3 sequence is CASSKRRDTGELFF. In nucleotides, the CDR3 is TGTGCCAGCAGCAAACGGAGAGACACCGGGGAGCTGTTTTTT. The entire variable domain, with the rest obtained from reference TRBV7-2 and TRBJ2-2, is as follows: GAGVSQSPSNKVTEKGKDVELRCDPISGHTALYWYRQSLGQGLEFLIYFQGNSAPDKSGLPSDRFSAERTGGSVSTLTIQRTQQEDSAVYLCASSKRRDTGELFFGEGSRLTVL.

V gene TRBV7-2 combines with J gene TRBJ1-4; D unresolved. V was cut by 2 bases and J by 3 bases, with 10 bases left in between. The CDR3 spans 15 residues. Germline CDR1 and CDR2: SGHTA and FQGNSA. CDR3 bases: TGTGCCAGCAGCTTATTTACGCAGGCTAATGAAAAACTGTTTTTT. Its translation is CASSLFTQANEKLFF.

The chain combines TRBV27 with TRBJ2-4; 7 positions agree with TRBD1. This CDR3 region has 14 residues. Trimming cost V 5 bases and J 8 bases; bases outside gene matches: 9. The V gene's germline CDR1 is MNHEY and CDR2 SMNVEV (reference sequence). CDR3: CASSQRQGVDIQYF. The CDR3 DNA reads as TGTGCCAGCAGTCAACGACAGGGTGTCGACATTCAGTACTTC.

The rearrangement links TRBV19 to TRBJ1-1; TRBD1 might be the D (6 bases). V lost 1 base to trimming and J lost 0 bases, with 12 bases between them. Germline CDR1 LNHDA, CDR2 SQIVND (reference sequence). The CDR3 has 16 residues. CDR3 sequence: CASSIVGGGMNTEAFF. In DNA form, the CDR3 reads TGTGCCAGTAGTATAGTAGGAGGGGGAATGAACACTGAAGCTTTCTTT.

The chain has TRBV27 and TRBJ2-1, with D possibly being TRBD2 (6 bases). Trimming pared 2 bases from V and 3 bases from J, leaving 17 bases between. The CDR3 loop spans 17 amino acids. Per germline, CDR1 MNHEY and CDR2 SMNVEV (reference sequence). The CDR3 loop reads CASSLRGSLESYNEQFF. CDR3 DNA: TGTGCCAGCAGTTTACGGGGGTCACTAGAGAGCTACAATGAGCAGTTCTTC.

This clone has more than one count but fewer than ten. The chain joins TRBV27 to TRBJ1-1; D not certain. CDR3 length: 13 amino acids. Germline values: CDR1 MNHEY, CDR2 SMNVEV (reference sequence). The germline V and J ends were trimmed by 4 bases and 1 base, with 7 bases remaining between them. The CDR3 reads CASSWEGNTEAFF. The CDR3 nucleotides are TGTGCCAGCAGTTGGGAGGGGAACACTGAAGCTTTCTTT.

This rearrangement joins TRBV5-1 to TRBJ2-1, with D maybe TRBD2 (5 bases). Germline V gene sequence: CDR1 SGHRS, CDR2 YFSETQ. This CDR3 region has 16 residues. Trimming removed 4 bases from V and 0 bases from J, with 14 bases in between. This CDR3 is CASSPVGVGSYNEQFF. The DNA for the CDR3 is TGCGCCAGCAGCCCAGTCGGGGTGGGCTCCTACAATGAGCAGTTCTTC.

The chain couples TRBV28 to TRBJ1-4; D is undetermined. Looked up from germline, CDR1 is MDHEN and CDR2 is SYDVKM. Deletions cut 5 bases from V and 4 bases from J, with 11 bases between. The CDR3 runs 14 residues. The CDR3 DNA reads as TGTGCCAGCAGTGAGCCCGGCGGTAATGAAAAACTGTTTTTT. Protein: CASSEPGGNEKLFF.

There are a few counts of this clone. J is TRBJ1-1 and V is TRBV7-9, with D maybe TRBD1 (5 bases). This CDR3 spans 12 amino acids. V was trimmed by 11 bases and J by 1 base, leaving 11 bases between them. The V gene's germline CDR1 is SEHNR and CDR2 FQNEAQ (reference sequence). As DNA, the CDR3 is TGTGCCTCCGGAAGGGGGAACACTGAAGCTTTCTTT. This codes for CASGRGNTEAFF.

The genes are TRBV28 and TRBJ1-4, with unresolved D. CDR1 is MDHEN, CDR2 SYDVKM, per germline. V lost 6 bases, J lost 7 bases, and 21 bases lay in between. The length of the CDR3 is 16 residues. Here the CDR3 reads CASRRGRPILGEKLFF. The CDR3 region has the DNA TGTGCCAGCAGACGTGGGAGGCCTATATTGGGTGAAAAACTGTTTTTT.

The J gene is TRBJ1-4, the V gene TRBV19; D ambiguous. Germline CDR1 LNHDA, CDR2 SQIVND (reference sequence). Deletions cut 2 bases from V and 5 bases from J, with 15 bases between. There are 16 residues in the CDR3. The CDR3 bases are TGTGCCAGTAGTATAAGGGTAACGGCCCTCAATGAAAAACTGTTTTTT. Its translation is CASSIRVTALNEKLFF.

The chain is built from TRBV18 and TRBJ1-3, with 9 bases identical to TRBD1. V shed 3 bases and J 0 bases; nucleotides not matched to a gene: 9. From germline, CDR1 is KGHSH and CDR2 LQKENI. This CDR3 region has 18 residues. The CDR3 sequence: CASSPRTGDGYSGNTIYF. CDR3 DNA: TGTGCCAGCTCACCTAGGACAGGGGATGGATACTCTGGAAACACCATATATTTT.

J is TRBJ1-1 and V is TRBV19; possible D gene TRBD1, 5 bases. Trimming pared 5 bases from V and 3 bases from J, leaving 10 bases between. Germline CDR1 reads LNHDA; CDR2 reads SQIVND (reference sequence). This CDR3 region has 13 residues. The CDR3 protein is CASSWGDHTEAFF. For the CDR3, the DNA is TGTGCCAGTAGTTGGGGGGATCACACTGAAGCTTTCTTT.

The rearrangement joins TRBV5-1 to TRBJ2-7; 9 positions match TRBD1. From germline, CDR1 is SGHRS and CDR2 YFSETQ. CDR3 length: 15 amino acids. The junction had 14 bases not matched to a gene; V was cut back by 4 bases and J by 9 bases. DNA of the CDR3: TGCGCCAGCAGCATTGGGCCGGGACAGGGAGTTGTGCAGTACTTC. This codes for CASSIGPGQGVVQYF.

The chain joins TRBV5-1 to TRBJ1-6; TRBD1 is a possible D gene (6 bases). The CDR3 consists of 15 residues. Trimming stripped 0 bases from V and 10 bases from J, with 14 bases between. Germline V lookup: CDR1 SGHRS, CDR2 YFSETQ. DNA of the CDR3: TGCGCCAGCAGCTTGGTCACAGGGCGAGGGTCACCCCTCCACTTT. This encodes CASSLVTGRGSPLHF. Together with reference TRBV5-1 and TRBJ1-6, the CDR3 gives the full variable domain: KAGVTQTPRYLIKTRGQQVTLSCSPISGHRSVSWYQQTPGQGLQFLFEYFSETQRNKGNFPGRFSGRQFSNSRSEMNVSTLELGDSALYLCASSLVTGRGSPLHFGNGTRLTVT.

The gene calls are TRBV5-1 and TRBJ1-1; 7 bases are a match to TRBD1. The CDR3 is 13 amino acids. With V trimmed by 2 bases and J by 3 bases, 1 base remained unmatched. In germline, CDR1 is SGHRS, CDR2 YFSETQ. The CDR3 DNA sequence: TGCGCCAGCAGCTTCGGGACAGACACTGAAGCTTTCTTT. Translated, it gives CASSFGTDTEAFF.

This clone was recorded only once. This sequence joins TRBV18 and TRBJ2-2; 10 nucleotides align to TRBD2. The CDR3 is 17 amino acids. The trim removed 5 bases at V and 2 bases at J, leaving 8 bases unmatched. The V gene's germline CDR1 is KGHSH and CDR2 LQKENI. The CDR3: CASSSPTSGINTGELFF. CDR3 in DNA: TGTGCCAGCTCATCGCCTACTAGCGGGATTAACACCGGGGAGCTGTTTTTT.